Each of the 11 T cell receptor beta chains below was sequenced from the same sample in a study of cytomegalovirus exposure and HLA in healthy donors. 60 Vbeta and 13 Jbeta primers were used in PCR. Some clones are missing from TCRdb's copy, which holds only in-frame ones; the method was immunoSEQ multiplex PCR. The table records around 97,000 clones, around 81% of them present only once. The sequenced material came from PBMCs. These receptors were taken from a man in his forties or fifties in good health and CMV-seropositive.

The chain uses TRBV7-9 and TRBJ1-1; 10 positions match TRBD1. The CDR3 contains 15 residues. The V and J ends lost 4 bases and 5 bases, in that order; junction bases with no gene match: 7. Per germline, CDR1 SEHNR and CDR2 FQNEAQ (reference sequence). The DNA for the CDR3 is TGTGCCAGCAGCTCACGGACAGGGGGTTGGACTGAAGCTTTCTTT. This translates into CASSSRTGGWTEAFF.

The chain links TRBV28 to TRBJ2-7; 8 nucleotides agree with TRBD1. CDR3 length: 15 amino acids. Germline V CDR1 and CDR2: MDHEN, SYDVKM. The V segment lost 2 bases and the J segment 3 bases; nucleotides outside the gene matches: 6. CDR3 amino acids: CASSLGGQALYEQYF. CDR3 DNA sequence: TGTGCCAGCAGTTTAGGGGGACAGGCCCTCTACGAGCAGTACTTC.

This chain uses TRBV5-7 with TRBJ1-2, with D perhaps TRBD1 (5 bases). TRBV5-7 is noted as an ORF with a role that remains uncertain. V was pared by 1 base and J by 4 bases, with 14 bases between. The CDR3 has 15 amino acids. In DNA, the CDR3 is TGTGCCAGCAGCTTGTTACTCAACCAGGGCTATGGCTACACCTTC. The encoded protein is CASSLLLNQGYGYTF.

The chain combines TRBV5-1 with TRBJ2-7, with 7 bases identical to TRBD1. The CDR3 contains 14 residues. V lost 4 bases and J lost 3; bases outside the gene matches: 7. Germline CDR1 reads SGHRS; CDR2 reads YFSETQ. CDR3: CASSLRGGNYEQYF. For the CDR3, the DNA is TGCGCCAGCAGCCTGAGAGGGGGCAACTACGAGCAGTACTTC.

The genes are TRBV7-9 and TRBJ2-7, with 7 bases identical to TRBD1. The CDR3 runs to 16 residues. The V segment lost 1 base and the J segment 3 bases; nucleotides outside the gene matches: 9. The germline CDR1 and CDR2 sequences are SEHNR and FQNEAQ (reference sequence). CDR3 amino acids: CASSLVVGTASYEQYF. In DNA, the CDR3 is TGTGCCAGCAGCTTAGTAGTCGGGACAGCAAGCTACGAGCAGTACTTC.

With regard to this clone: Compared with germline, one end of the junction differs, possibly owing to a read error. V is TRBV19 and J is TRBJ2-6; possible D gene TRBD1, 5 bases. This CDR3 is 15 amino acids long. Germline CDR1 and CDR2: LNHDA and SQIVND (reference sequence). CDR3 DNA: TGTGCCAGTAGCATGATCGGCTCTGGGGCCAACGGCCTGACTTTC. Translated: CASSMIGSGANGLTF. The full variable domain, completed using reference TRBV19 and TRBJ2-6, is DGGITQSPKYLFRKEGQNVTLSCEQNLNHDAMYWYRQDPGQGLRLIYYSQIVNDFQKGDIAEGYSVSREKKESFPLTVTSAQKNPTAFYLCASSMIGSGANGLTFGAGSRLTVL.

V is TRBV28 and J is TRBJ1-2, with 8 bases that match TRBD1. There are 12 residues in the CDR3. V was pared by 7 bases and J by 4 bases, with 2 bases of the junction left unmatched. CDR1 and CDR2 from the germline V gene are MDHEN and SYDVKM. CDR3 nucleotides: TGTGCCAGCATGCAGGGGGCCTATGGCTACACCTTC. Translated, it gives CASMQGAYGYTF.

V usage is TRBV5-6 and J usage is TRBJ2-1, with 9 positions matching TRBD1. J gave up 10 bases and V 4 bases, and 12 bases lay outside the gene matches. This CDR3 region has 15 residues. CDR1 is SGHDT and CDR2 is YYEEEE in the germline V gene. CDR3 residues: CASSPERTGEREQFF. The CDR3 DNA follows: TGTGCCAGCAGCCCGGAGAGGACAGGGGAGAGGGAGCAGTTCTTC.

This sequence joins TRBV7-6 and TRBJ2-5, with TRBD2 matching over 14 bases. Germline V gene lookup returns CDR1 SGHVS and CDR2 FNYEAQ. The CDR3 is 17 amino acids. The trim removed 1 base at V and 5 bases at J, leaving 6 bases unmatched. The CDR3 region has the DNA TGTGCCAGCAGCTTAGGACTAGCGGGGGGGAGGCGGGAGACCCAGTACTTC. This encodes CASSLGLAGGRRETQYF.

This clone appeared once. V and J are TRBV6-5 and TRBJ2-7; 7 bases are shared with TRBD2. Germline-derived CDR1 and CDR2 are MNHEY and SVGAGI. The CDR3 has 15 residues. V was pared by 2 bases and J by 3 bases, with 7 bases of the junction left unmatched. DNA for the CDR3: TGTGCCAGCAGTTACGCTCGGGGGGATGTCTACGAGCAGTACTTC. Its translation is CASSYARGDVYEQYF.

The chain combines TRBV28 with TRBJ1-1; 8 positions match TRBD1. Germline V CDR1 and CDR2: MDHEN, SYDVKM. The CDR3 has 14 amino acids. V dropped 8 bases and J dropped 5; count of bases not matched to a gene: 10. The CDR3 region is CASVAGGDRTEAFF. Here the CDR3 DNA reads TGTGCCAGCGTGGCAGGGGGCGACCGGACTGAAGCTTTCTTT.